Shown below are 14 T cell receptor beta chains from a single sample sequenced in a study of blood T cells in healthy people across ages. Combining a sample-barcoded 5' primer with a J-beta primer mix, a second PCR ran for about 7 to 11 cycles. TCRdb redid the calling of the 5' RACE reads with MiXCR, one entry per CDR3 protein. The sample yields 650,000 to 700,000 distinct CDR3 sequences, approximately 30% seen once. The sequenced sample consisted of blood. The receptors originated from a woman older than 75 in good health.

This clonotype was detected only a few times. This may arise from a read error, as a much more abundant clone is one base away. V is TRBV6-5 and J is TRBJ2-7, with D possibly matching TRBD1 (5 bases). In germline, CDR1 is MNHEY, CDR2 SVGAGI. Trimming took 0 bases from V and 4 from J, leaving 10 bases between them. The CDR3 totals 14 residues. Written as DNA, the CDR3 is TGTGCCAGCAGTTACTCGGCAGGGCGGTACGAGCAGTACTTC. This encodes CASSYSAGRYEQYF.

This clonotype was recorded at least ten times. CDR3 coding DNA: TGCGCCAGCAGCTCTGGGGAGGGACGGATAAACATTCAGTACTTC. Translated: CASSSGEGRINIQYF. The rearrangement uses TRBV5-1 and TRBJ2-4; 7 nucleotides match TRBD2. Per the germline V gene, CDR1 is SGHRS and CDR2 is YFSETQ. The CDR3 has 15 amino acids. The V segment lost 3 bases and the J segment 6 bases; nucleotides outside the gene matches: 9.

This clonotype was observed at least ten times. The chain recombines TRBV28 with TRBJ2-7; TRBD1 is a possible D gene (6 bases). Trimming removed 3 bases at V and 0 bases at J, with 15 bases between. This CDR3 contains 16 residues. Germline CDR1 and CDR2: MDHEN and SYDVKM. The CDR3 DNA is TGTGCCAGCAGTTTGTCAGACAGGTCGTTCTCCTACGAGCAGTACTTC. Amino acid sequence: CASSLSDRSFSYEQYF.

Ten or more counts support this clonotype. This chain links TRBV20-1 with TRBJ1-4, with D maybe TRBD1 (6 bases). This CDR3 has 14 residues. Between the trimmed V and J ends, which lost 6 bases and 5 bases, there was a span of 16 bases. Germline values: CDR1 DFQATT, CDR2 SNEGSKA (reference sequence). The CDR3 DNA is TGCAGTGCGGCCCGGGACACAGTAAATGAAAAACTGTTTTTT. As protein: CSAARDTVNEKLFF.

In its sample, this clonotype was seen a few times. V and J are TRBV29-1 and TRBJ2-2; the D gene is possibly TRBD2 (5 bases). Trimming pared 5 bases from V and 4 bases from J, leaving 11 bases between. The CDR3 runs to 13 residues. Germline V CDR1 and CDR2: SQVTM, ANQGSEA. The CDR3 sequence: CSVTGETTGELFF. Here the CDR3 DNA reads TGCAGCGTTACCGGGGAAACCACCGGGGAGCTGTTTTTT.

The CDR3: CSARYPGLPIGRSGGQYF. As DNA, the CDR3 is TGCAGTGCTAGGTATCCGGGACTACCAATTGGGCGCAGTGGTGGGCAGTATTTT. The chain is built from TRBV20-1 and TRBJ2-3; 7 bases map to TRBD2. V shed 3 bases, J shed 11 bases, and the junction held 26 bases outside the gene matches. This CDR3 is built from 18 residues. CDR1 is DFQATT and CDR2 is SNEGSKA in the germline V gene (reference sequence).

The rearrangement uses TRBV20-1 and TRBJ1-1, with 7 bases that match TRBD1. Germline V gene sequence: CDR1 DFQATT, CDR2 SNEGSKA (reference sequence). The CDR3 sequence is 11 residues long. CDR3 nucleotides: TGCAGGCCTCAGGGGGGCACTGAAGCTTTCTTT. This codes for CRPQGGTEAFF.

In regard to this clonotype: This may be a read error: a much more frequent sequence differs by one nucleotide. The chain uses TRBV20-1 and TRBJ2-7; TRBD2 agrees at 8 bases. From germline, CDR1 is DFQATT and CDR2 SNEGSKA (reference sequence). With 1 base clipped from V and 4 bases from J, the junction kept 6 bases outside the gene matches. The CDR3 spans 14 residues. CDR3 sequence reads: CSARGQAGVYEQYF. For the CDR3, the DNA is TGCAGTGCTAGAGGCCAAGCGGGGGTTTACGAGCAGTACTTC.

This clonotype was recorded at least ten times. The chain recombines TRBV24-1 with TRBJ2-5; 13 bases fit TRBD2. Germline V gene data show CDR1 as KGHDR and CDR2 as SFDVKD. The V segment lost 4 bases and the J segment 2 bases; nucleotides outside the gene matches: 9. The CDR3 is made up of 18 amino acids. In nucleotides, the CDR3 is TGTGCCACCAGTGACCTTAGACCGGGACTAGCGGGACAAGAGACCCAGTACTTC. This gives the protein CATSDLRPGLAGQETQYF.

About this clonotype: A much more abundant neighbour one base away suggests this may be a read error. The gene calls are TRBV20-1 and TRBJ2-4, with D possibly being TRBD1 (6 bases). This CDR3 spans 15 amino acids. V was cut by 6 bases and J by 2 bases, with 17 bases left in between. The V gene's germline CDR1 is DFQATT and CDR2 SNEGSKA (reference sequence). The CDR3 here is CSANPPTGSKNIQYF. The CDR3 region has the DNA TGCAGTGCCAATCCTCCAACAGGGTCCAAAAACATTCAGTACTTC.

The chain uses TRBV7-2 and TRBJ1-2; tentatively, D is TRBD1 (6 bases). Germline CDR1 and CDR2: SGHTA and FQGNSA. The V end lost 7 bases, the J end lost 4 bases, and 16 bases lay between the germline ends. The CDR3 loop spans 14 amino acids. CDR3 nucleotide sequence: TGTGCCAGCACCAGAAAGGGGGGATTCTATGGCTACACCTTC. It is translated as CASTRKGGFYGYTF.

In its sample, this clonotype was seen a few times. V usage is TRBV30 and J usage is TRBJ1-1, with D tentatively TRBD1 (5 bases). The germline V and J ends were trimmed by 2 bases and 1 base, with 11 bases remaining between them. CDR1 is GTSNPN, CDR2 SVGIG, per germline (reference sequence). The CDR3 is made up of 14 amino acids. The CDR3 loop is CAWSSLGGNTEAFF. CDR3 nucleotide sequence: TGTGCCTGGAGTTCATTGGGGGGGAACACTGAAGCTTTCTTT.

This clonotype was picked up many times. The chain recombines TRBV30 with TRBJ2-7; D is ambiguous. Trimming stripped 2 bases from V and 7 bases from J, with 12 bases between. The germline gives CDR1 GTSNPN, CDR2 SVGIG (reference sequence). The CDR3 has 12 residues. Here the CDR3 DNA reads TGTGCCTGGAGTCAGAAAGGGTGGGAGCAGTACTTC. Translating it yields CAWSQKGWEQYF. Full variable domain (missing parts from reference TRBV30 and TRBJ2-7): SQTIHQWPATLVQPVGSPLSLECTVEGTSNPNLYWYRQAAGRGLQLLFYSVGIGQISSEVPQNLSASRPQDRQFILSSKKLLLSDSGFYLCAWSQKGWEQYFGPGTRLTVT.

The V call is TRBV18, the J call TRBJ2-5; unclear D gene. Germline lookup yields CDR1 KGHSH and CDR2 LQKENI. V lost 3 bases, J lost 1 base, and 9 bases lay in between. The CDR3 consists of 14 residues. CDR3 DNA: TGTGCCAGCTCACCTGCAGTGACCCAAGAGACCCAGTACTTC. Translation: CASSPAVTQETQYF.